The clone carrying this T cell receptor (beta chain) qualifies as medium-sized. Its cognate antigen is unknown. V was trimmed by 1 base and J by 0 bases, leaving 6 bases between them. The CDR3 length is 14 residues. Per germline, CDR1 SGHDN and CDR2 FVKESK. This entry belongs to a study of neoadjuvant anti-PD-1 for oral cavity cancer. At the level of the study: Patients without progression received a fourth nivolumab dose around day 43, then surgical resection on days 50-56.

General study points: Only a few patients per response group were TCR-analyzed; validation needed. Treg/Th17 ratio rose with pretreatment blood and fell with post-treatment tumor TCRbeta clonality.

Stated time point: after neoadjuvant nivolumab, at surgical resection. Most tumor samples had 4 to 6 ug input DNA in two replicates. Libraries were prepared by immunoSEQ multiplex PCR; TCRdb keeps only in-frame clonotypes and omits some of them. Among about 23,000 clones listed, 27% were seen once. The chain employs TRBV14 and TRBJ2-5; D is undetermined. The source was tumor tissue, collected after nivolumab (anti-PD-1) treatment. The sequence came from a person between 40 and 80 years old with oral cavity squamous cell carcinoma. The CDR3 DNA sequence: TGTGCCAGCAGCCAAGTAAAGAACCAAGAGACCCAGTACTTC. Translating gives CASSQVKNQETQYF. The full variable domain, its missing parts supplied by reference TRBV14 and TRBJ2-5, is EAGVTQFPSHSVIEKGQTVTLRCDPISGHDNLYWYRRVMGKEIKFLLHFVKESKQDESGMPNNRFLAERTGGTYSTLKVQPAELEDSGVYFCASSQVKNQETQYFGPGTRLLVL.